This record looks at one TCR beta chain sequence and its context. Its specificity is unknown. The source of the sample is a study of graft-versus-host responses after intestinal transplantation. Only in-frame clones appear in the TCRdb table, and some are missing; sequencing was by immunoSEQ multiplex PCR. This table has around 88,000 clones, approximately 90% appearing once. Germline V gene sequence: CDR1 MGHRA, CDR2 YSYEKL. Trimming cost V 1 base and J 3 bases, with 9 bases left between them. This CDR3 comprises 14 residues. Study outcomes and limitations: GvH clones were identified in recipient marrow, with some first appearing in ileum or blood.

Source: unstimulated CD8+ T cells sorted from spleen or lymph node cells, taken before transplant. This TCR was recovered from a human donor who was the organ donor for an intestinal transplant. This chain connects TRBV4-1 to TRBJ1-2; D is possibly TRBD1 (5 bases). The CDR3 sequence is CASSQVGGYYGYTF. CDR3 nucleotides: TGCGCCAGCAGCCAAGTGGGGGGTTACTATGGCTACACCTTC.